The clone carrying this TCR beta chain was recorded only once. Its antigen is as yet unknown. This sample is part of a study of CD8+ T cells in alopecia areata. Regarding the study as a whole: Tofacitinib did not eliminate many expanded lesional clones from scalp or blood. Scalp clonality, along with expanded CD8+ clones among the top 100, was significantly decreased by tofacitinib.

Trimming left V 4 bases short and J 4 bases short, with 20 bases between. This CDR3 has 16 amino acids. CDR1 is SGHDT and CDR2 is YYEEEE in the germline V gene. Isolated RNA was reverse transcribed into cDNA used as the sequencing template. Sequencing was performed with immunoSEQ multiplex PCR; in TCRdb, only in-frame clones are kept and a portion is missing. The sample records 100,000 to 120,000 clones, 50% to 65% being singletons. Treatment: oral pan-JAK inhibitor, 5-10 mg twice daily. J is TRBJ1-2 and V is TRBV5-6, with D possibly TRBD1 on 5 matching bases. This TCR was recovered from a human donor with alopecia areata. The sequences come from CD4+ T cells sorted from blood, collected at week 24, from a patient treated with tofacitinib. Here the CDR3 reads CASSPAQAGPSYGYTF. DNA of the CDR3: TGTGCCAGCAGCCCTGCTCAGGCAGGGCCCAGCTATGGCTACACCTTC.